This T cell receptor (beta chain) was sequenced during a study of T-cell memory formation after mild COVID-19. Points on this clonotype: Its antigen is currently unknown.

Constant-segment primers were used for 5'RACE, and the resulting TCR alpha and TCR beta cDNA libraries carried sample barcodes and UMIs. TCRdb called the 5' RACE reads again in MiXCR, with one record for every CDR3 protein. In the table there are around 220,000 distinct CDR3 sequences, 16% of which are singletons. The V gene's germline CDR1 is KGHSH and CDR2 LQKENI. There are 13 residues in the CDR3. The V end was cut by 4 bases, the J end by 3 bases, with 10 bases between. General study findings and limits: Contracting clones, day 15 to 85, had balanced CD4/CD8, and later expanders favored CD4+. Mostly located in CM and EM were contracting CD4+ clones, with contracting CD8+ clones located in EMRA.

The clonotype originates from a man younger than 35 who had mild COVID-19 (a few samples of this study predate the infection). Cell type and time point are not known. Sequenced: PBMCs or a T cell subset sorted from them (not recorded which). The V gene is TRBV18, the J gene TRBJ2-7; D is unclear. CDR3 coding DNA: TGTGCCAGCTCACAGACCCGATTCTACGAGCAGTACGTC. Encoded protein: CASSQTRFYEQYV.